Listed below are T cell receptor beta chains from one sample, sequenced in a study of shared clonotypes between healthy human individuals. Here immunoSEQ multiplex PCR was the method, and the copy in TCRdb shows in-frame clones only, minus some. There are 2 million to 3 million clones in the sample; roughly 93% occur only once, and around 0.4% lies in the top ten. Source material: naive CD4+ T cells from PBMCs. These receptors all stem from a man aged 18 to 29 in good health. Some clones in this sample may be carry-over from other donors' samples. The CDR3 runs from the conserved cysteine through the conserved F or W.

V	J	CDR3
TRBV10-3	TRBJ1-1	CAISRTEEGTEAFF
TRBV19	TRBJ2-1	CASTPGLDSYNEQFF
TRBV11-2	TRBJ2-1	CASSAQRLAVYNEQFF
TRBV11-2	TRBJ1-4	CASSLIQGNEKLFF
TRBV27	TRBJ2-7	CASSGTSGRGEQYF
TRBV5-4	TRBJ2-7	CASSLIGYEQYF
TRBV25-1	TRBJ2-2	CASSEFYNTGELFF
TRBV29-1	TRBJ1-3	CSADGIGSGNTIYF
TRBV15	TRBJ2-5	CATSRGGEAGETQYF
TRBV5-4	TRBJ2-3	CASSAPGGATDTQYF
TRBV29-1	TRBJ2-7	CSVEGREAYEQYF
TRBV7-2	TRBJ1-1	CASSPRWGDWAEAFF
TRBV27	TRBJ1-3	CASIPGPKGSGNTIYF
TRBV4-2	TRBJ2-5	CASSPFPGQAQETQYF
TRBV6-5	TRBJ1-2	CASAPGAYGYTF
TRBV2	TRBJ2-4	CASTEGTASENIQYF
TRBV7-8	TRBJ1-5	CASSARNQPQHF
TRBV29-1	TRBJ2-1	CSVRVTRSGEQFF
TRBV9	TRBJ1-1	CARKQENTEAFF
TRBV5-8	TRBJ2-7	CASSLVRGVGEQYF
TRBV7-2	TRBJ2-2	CASSSNSRNTGELFF
TRBV2	TRBJ2-5	CASSEGRETQYF
TRBV7-2	TRBJ2-7	CASSLGSGDYYEQYF
TRBV7-9	TRBJ1-2	CASSPQGNYGYTF
TRBV25-1	TRBJ2-1	CASSDDRRGLANEQFF
TRBV11-2	TRBJ2-7	CASSLSRGLVGEQYF
TRBV6-1	TRBJ2-7	CASSEWASGKYEQYF
TRBV5-1	TRBJ2-1	CASSLGQAFNEQFF
TRBV5-1	TRBJ2-5	CASSLGGRASPGQETQYF
TRBV7-2	TRBJ1-2	CASSFQPGTGSSGYTF
TRBV7-2	TRBJ1-4	CASSRGPEKLFF
TRBV4-1	TRBJ2-7	CASSQDRDFLRQYF
TRBV28	TRBJ2-7	CASTPGARSGKEQYF
TRBV9	TRBJ1-3	CASSPGGGGNTIYF
TRBV15	TRBJ2-7	CATSRDILAKPYEQYF
TRBV2	TRBJ1-1	CASNRGRTEAFF
TRBV19	TRBJ2-1	CASIGPSGSVEQFF
TRBV5-1	TRBJ2-3	CASSPRDRLTDTQYF
TRBV18	TRBJ2-7	CASSPPTGGREQYF
TRBV13	TRBJ1-4	CASRSGNEKLFF
TRBV7-9	TRBJ2-7	CASSLAGIYEQYF
TRBV18	TRBJ2-1	CASSPGAGDSRAWKFF
TRBV19	TRBJ1-5	CASRQGQNDQPQHF
TRBV28	TRBJ2-5	CASSFRFQETQYF
TRBV28	TRBJ1-1	CASRPSGAHTEAFF
TRBV7-8	TRBJ1-5	CATDDRDRDSNQPQHF
TRBV7-2	TRBJ2-1	CASSPWDWQYNEQFF
TRBV5-8	TRBJ2-1	CASSPQGQGAAEQFF
TRBV2	TRBJ1-1	CASSVWENTEAFF
TRBV28	TRBJ2-1	CASSWGRNEQFF
TRBV11-3	TRBJ2-1	CASSRRTSGRKDNEQFF
TRBV5-1	TRBJ2-1	CASRNRDPYNEQFF
TRBV5-1	TRBJ2-4	CASSLGGHEKNIQYF
TRBV9	TRBJ2-5	CASSAETGTSGGYQETQYF